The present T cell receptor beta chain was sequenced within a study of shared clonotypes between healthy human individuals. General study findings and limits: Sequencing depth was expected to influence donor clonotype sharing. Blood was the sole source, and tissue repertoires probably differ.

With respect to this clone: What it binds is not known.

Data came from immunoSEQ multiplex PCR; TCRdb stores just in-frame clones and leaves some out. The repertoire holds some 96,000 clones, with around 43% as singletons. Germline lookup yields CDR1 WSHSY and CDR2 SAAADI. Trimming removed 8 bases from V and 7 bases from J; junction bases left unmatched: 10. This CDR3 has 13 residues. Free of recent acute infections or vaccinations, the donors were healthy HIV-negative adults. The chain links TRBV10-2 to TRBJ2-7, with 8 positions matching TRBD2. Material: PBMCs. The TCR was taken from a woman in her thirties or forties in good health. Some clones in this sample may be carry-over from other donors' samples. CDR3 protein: CASQTSGFGEQYF. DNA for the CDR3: TGCGCCAGCCAAACTAGCGGATTTGGGGAGCAGTACTTC.